This TCR beta chain was identified in a study of blood T cell repertoires in COVID-19. Germline values: CDR1 SGHNT, CDR2 YYREEE (reference sequence). CDR3 length: 15 amino acids. The V and J ends lost 1 base and 6 bases, in that order; junction bases with no gene match: 5. Sequenced by immunoSEQ multiplex PCR; TCRdb stores in-frame clones only, minus some. The sample lists about 130,000 clones; 85% to 90% were seen once. Sample: peripheral blood. The TCR was taken from a human donor in a cohort sampled during active COVID-19. This chain links TRBV5-4 with TRBJ2-3; 10 nucleotides agree with TRBD2. The CDR3 loop is CASSLSSGSGDTQYF. The DNA of the CDR3 is TGTGCCAGCAGCTTGTCTAGCGGGAGCGGGGATACGCAGTATTTT.